This T cell receptor (beta chain) was sequenced during a study of shared clonotypes between healthy human individuals. CD45RO-negative cells were positively selected for CCR7, leaving out terminally differentiated effector memory CD45RA+ cells. Each cell subset's genomic DNA was divided evenly among several immunoSEQ plates. Original processing notes: Junction-only immunoSEQ data arrived without quality scores, meaning filtering differed. Assay: immunoSEQ multiplex PCR; the TCRdb copy retains only in-frame clones and omits some. That table furnishes V, J and clone size, whereas the DNA furnished D and trimming. This table has roughly 1,800,000 clones, approximately 95% appearing once. The source material was naive CD8+ T cells sorted from blood. The TCR was taken from a man younger than 30 in good health.

The CDR3 bases are TGTATCTTATGGAATGAAAAACTGTTTTTT. As protein: CILWNEKLFF. V gene TRBV10-3 combines with J gene TRBJ1-4, with D hard to call. The CDR3 is 10 amino acids. Germline assignment: CDR1 ENHRY and CDR2 SYGVKD.